This passage covers 30 T cell receptor beta chains from one sample sequenced in a study of regulatory T cells in long-lasting Graves disease. Construction of the TCR beta libraries employed iRepertoire HTBI primers in conjunction with Arm-PCR of CDR3 regions. A single record per CDR3 protein comes from TCRdb applying MiXCR to the multiplex PCR reads. The sample lists about 470,000 distinct CDR3 sequences, more than 13% occurring once. Specified time point: newly diagnosed GD, antithyroid drugs for less than 3 months. After RNA was extracted from PBMCs, the TCR library was made from it. The sample was also reused in another study, on T cells in Graves' hyperthyroidism and ophthalmopathy.

Sequenced here: peripheral blood mononuclear cells (PBMCs), sampled at new diagnosis, from a patient treated with antithyroid drugs. Source of these receptors: a woman aged 25 to 45 with Graves disease.

The rearrangement uses TRBV14 and TRBJ1-3; D is undetermined. Deletions cut 0 bases from V and 1 base from J, with 16 bases between. The length of the CDR3 is 18 residues. Germline V lookup: CDR1 SGHDN, CDR2 FVKESK. The CDR3 protein is CASSQDECGILSGNTIYF. The CDR3 bases are TGTGCCAGCAGCCAAGATGAATGCGGCATACTATCTGGAAACACCATATATTTT.

This clonotype came up a few times. CDR3 amino acids: CASLSNGELFF. In DNA form, the CDR3 reads TGCGCCAGCCTATCCAACGGGGAGCTGTTTTTT. This chain uses TRBV5-1 with TRBJ2-2; unclear D gene. V shed 7 bases and J shed 7 bases, with 8 bases lying between them. Germline V lookup: CDR1 SGHRS, CDR2 YFSETQ. The CDR3 is 11 residues long.

At least ten counts were recorded for this clonotype. This rearrangement joins TRBV27 to TRBJ2-1, with D maybe TRBD2 (6 bases). The germline V gene encodes CDR1 MNHEY and CDR2 SMNVEV (reference sequence). CDR3 size: 15 residues. Trimming left V 7 bases short and J 8 bases short, with 21 bases between. The CDR3 is CASTYVTRGFDEQFF. CDR3 bases: TGTGCCAGCACCTACGTCACACGGGGGTTCGATGAGCAGTTCTTC.

This clonotype has ten or more counts. This rearrangement joins TRBV6-1 to TRBJ2-7; 8 bases agree with TRBD1. Germline lookup yields CDR1 MNHNS and CDR2 SASEGT. V was clipped by 9 bases and J by 2 bases; unmatched bases: 12. The CDR3 loop spans 15 amino acids. Here the CDR3 DNA reads TGTGCCAGTAGTAGACAGGGGTCGGGTACCTACGAGCAGTACTTC. Residues: CASSRQGSGTYEQYF.

This clonotype was detected many times. The chain recombines TRBV12-3 or TRBV12-4 with TRBJ2-3, with D perhaps TRBD2 (6 bases). The CDR3 sequence is 14 residues long. Trimming left V 2 bases short and J 3 bases short, with 9 bases between. CDR3 coding DNA: TGTGCCAGCAGTTTAAGCGGGCTGACAGATACGCAGTATTTT. Its protein product is CASSLSGLTDTQYF.

This clonotype was observed a handful of times. The rearrangement joins TRBV19 to TRBJ1-1; TRBD1 is a possible D gene (6 bases). Germline V gene lookup returns CDR1 LNHDA and CDR2 SQIVND (reference sequence). Trimming stripped 6 bases from V and 0 bases from J, with 14 bases between. The CDR3 is 15 amino acids. CDR3 nucleotides: TGTGCCAGTAGCCGAAGGACAGATTTGAACACTGAAGCTTTCTTT. Protein product: CASSRRTDLNTEAFF.

The chain links TRBV19 to TRBJ1-3; D unresolved. The germline V gene encodes CDR1 LNHDA and CDR2 SQIVND (reference sequence). CDR3 size: 16 residues. The V end was cut by 7 bases, the J end by 3 bases, with 19 bases between. This CDR3 is CASTNDGEASGNTIYF. The CDR3, as DNA: TGTGCCAGTACTAACGACGGGGAGGCAAGTGGAAACACCATATATTTT.

This clonotype was seen at least ten times. The genes are TRBV28 and TRBJ2-3; unclear D gene. Germline loops: CDR1 MDHEN, CDR2 SYDVKM. Between the trimmed V and J ends, which lost 3 bases and 4 bases, there was a span of 8 bases. The CDR3 is made up of 13 amino acids. The chain's CDR3 is CASSLVRSDTQYF. Written as DNA, the CDR3 is TGTGCCAGCAGTTTGGTTAGGTCAGATACGCAGTATTTT.

The table lists this clonotype with many counts. This chain uses TRBV12-3 or TRBV12-4 with TRBJ1-2; 7 nucleotides match TRBD1. V trimming: 3 bases; J trimming: 2 bases; junction bases outside the gene matches: 9. The CDR3 covers 16 residues. DNA for the CDR3: TGTGCCAGCAGTTTTGGGCAGGGGGATCGGAACTATGGCTACACCTTC. It encodes CASSFGQGDRNYGYTF.

The V call is TRBV4-1, the J call TRBJ2-3; 10 nucleotides match TRBD2. Germline loops: CDR1 MGHRA, CDR2 YSYEKL. With V trimmed by 2 bases and J by 3 bases, 5 bases remained unmatched. The CDR3 loop spans 16 amino acids. The CDR3 here is CASSQNGLAETDTQYF. The CDR3 DNA sequence: TGCGCCAGCAGCCAAAACGGACTAGCGGAAACAGATACGCAGTATTTT.

This clonotype has more than one count but fewer than ten. This rearrangement joins TRBV11-3 to TRBJ2-2; 10 nucleotides line up with TRBD2. V shed 5 bases, J shed 6 bases, and the junction held 9 bases outside the gene matches. Looked up from germline, CDR1 is SGHNT and CDR2 is YENEEA. The CDR3 extends over 16 amino acids. The CDR3 DNA follows: TGTGCCAGCAGCCCCCACAGCGGGAGGGACCCCGGGGAGCTGTTTTTT. This translates into CASSPHSGRDPGELFF.

This clonotype was observed at least ten times. V and J are TRBV3-1 and TRBJ2-4; D is uncertain. CDR3 size: 11 residues. CDR1 is LGHDT, CDR2 YNNKEL, per germline (reference sequence). V lost 0 bases to trimming and J lost 13 bases, with 7 bases between them. The CDR3 spells CASSQERAQYF. DNA of the CDR3: TGTGCCAGCAGCCAAGAAAGGGCCCAGTACTTC.

This clonotype was found many times. The chain recombines TRBV7-2 with TRBJ2-3; 8 bases match TRBD2. This CDR3 spans 16 amino acids. V lost 1 base to trimming and J lost 0 bases; unmatched junction nucleotides: 3. Germline V lookup: CDR1 SGHTA, CDR2 FQGNSA. The CDR3 region has the DNA TGTGCCAGCAGCTTAGTTACTAGCGGAAGCACAGATACGCAGTATTTT. Its protein is CASSLVTSGSTDTQYF.

Many counts were recorded for this clonotype. This sequence joins TRBV2 and TRBJ2-7; no clear D gene. This CDR3 comprises 13 residues. V was cut by 5 bases and J by 2 bases, with 10 bases left in between. The germline gives CDR1 SNHLY, CDR2 FYNNEI. CDR3: CASSQDGAYEQYF. The CDR3 DNA reads as TGTGCCAGCAGTCAGGACGGAGCCTACGAGCAGTACTTC.

This clonotype was recorded at least ten times. The junction shows a germline mismatch at one end, possibly a read error. V gene TRBV12-3 or TRBV12-4 combines with J gene TRBJ2-1, with no clear D. The CDR3 sequence is 15 residues long. CDR3 protein: CASSLGLLSYNEQFF. The DNA for the CDR3 is TGTGCCAGCAGCTTAGGGCTACTCTCCTACAATGAGCAGTTCTTC.

This clonotype was detected a few times. The J gene is TRBJ2-5, the V gene TRBV10-3; weak D call: TRBD2 (6 bases). This CDR3 contains 11 residues. With 8 bases removed from V and 4 bases from J, the gap between germline ends came to 8 bases. Germline V gene sequence: CDR1 ENHRY, CDR2 SYGVKD. The CDR3 nucleotides read TGTGCCATCGAGGAGGGAGAGACCCAGTACTTC. It specifies CAIEEGETQYF.

This clonotype was seen only a few times. At one of its ends the junction is not consistent with the germline gene, which may arise from a read error. The rearrangement joins TRBV30 to TRBJ1-1; D gene uncertain. The CDR3 runs 11 residues. Germline CDR1 GTSNPN, CDR2 SVGIG (reference sequence). This CDR3 is CARSDGREAFF. CDR3 in DNA: TGTGCCCGGAGTGATGGCAGGGAAGCTTTCTTT.

In DNA form, the CDR3 reads TGTGCCAGCGAAGTGAGCGAGCAGTACTTC. This encodes CASEVSEQYF. V usage is TRBV27 and J usage is TRBJ2-7; D remains ambiguous. The CDR3 loop spans 10 amino acids. With 8 bases removed from V and 6 bases from J, the gap between germline ends came to 8 bases. Germline V lookup: CDR1 MNHEY, CDR2 SMNVEV (reference sequence).

This clonotype has a count of ten or more. This sequence joins TRBV28 and TRBJ2-5, with TRBD2 matching over 7 bases. This CDR3 is 17 amino acids long. CDR1 and CDR2 (germline): MDHEN, SYDVKM. V dropped 1 base and J dropped 0; count of bases not matched to a gene: 8. As DNA, the CDR3 is TGTGCCAGCAGTTTATATAGAGCTAGCGGCAACCAAGAGACCCAGTACTTC. It yields the protein CASSLYRASGNQETQYF.

This clonotype was counted a few times. The V gene is TRBV28, the J gene TRBJ2-3; 9 bases match TRBD2. Germline CDR1 and CDR2: MDHEN and SYDVKM. This CDR3 is built from 15 residues. The V and J ends lost 5 bases and 0 bases, in that order; junction bases with no gene match: 3. CDR3 loop: CASSALAGSTDTQYF. CDR3 bases: TGTGCCAGCAGTGCGCTAGCGGGGAGCACAGATACGCAGTATTTT. Combining the CDR3 with reference TRBV28 and TRBJ2-3 gives the whole variable domain DVKVTQSSRYLVKRTGEKVFLECVQDMDHENMFWYRQDPGLGLRLIYFSYDVKMKEKGDIPEGYSVSREKKERFSLILESASTNQTSMYLCASSALAGSTDTQYFGPGTRLTVL.

CDR3 DNA sequence: TGTGCCAGCAGCTGGGGGAGTTTAGAGCAGTTCTTC. Amino acids: CASSWGSLEQFF. V usage is TRBV5-6 and J usage is TRBJ2-1; D tentatively fits TRBD1 or TRBD2 (5 bases each). The CDR3 sequence is 12 residues long. V gave up 3 bases and J gave up 10 bases, with 11 bases separating them. In germline, CDR1 is SGHDT, CDR2 YYEEEE.

V usage is TRBV10-3 and J usage is TRBJ2-3; the D call may be TRBD1 or TRBD2 (5 bases each). Between the trimmed V and J ends, which lost 6 bases and 8 bases, there was a span of 18 bases. The CDR3 extends over 14 amino acids. The germline V gene encodes CDR1 ENHRY and CDR2 SYGVKD. The CDR3 loop is CAISGGVRDATQYF. In nucleotides, the CDR3 is TGTGCCATCAGCGGTGGGGTTAGGGACGCTACGCAGTATTTT.

This clonotype showed up just a few times. The gene calls are TRBV19 and TRBJ2-2; no reliable D call. Germline loops: CDR1 LNHDA, CDR2 SQIVND (reference sequence). Trimming removed 6 bases at V and 3 bases at J, with 8 bases between. The length of the CDR3 is 13 residues. Here the CDR3 reads CASRPLYTGELFF. In DNA form, the CDR3 reads TGTGCCAGTAGGCCACTTTACACCGGGGAGCTGTTTTTT. The variable domain in full, with the rest retrieved from reference TRBV19 and TRBJ2-2, is DGGITQSPKYLFRKEGQNVTLSCEQNLNHDAMYWYRQDPGQGLRLIYYSQIVNDFQKGDIAEGYSVSREKKESFPLTVTSAQKNPTAFYLCASRPLYTGELFFGEGSRLTVL.

In its sample, this clonotype was seen many times. The chain recombines TRBV28 with TRBJ1-2; D call uncertain. V was cut by 8 bases and J by 2 bases, with 12 bases left in between. The germline V gene encodes CDR1 MDHEN and CDR2 SYDVKM. The CDR3 sequence is 13 residues long. CDR3 nucleotides: TGTGCCAGCTCTATCCCCCAGAACTATGGCTACACCTTC. Amino acids: CASSIPQNYGYTF.

There are many counts of this clonotype. This chain connects TRBV9 to TRBJ1-1, with a weak D call TRBD1 (6 bases). The germline CDR1 and CDR2 sequences are SGDLS and YYNGEE. The length of the CDR3 is 14 residues. Trimming cost V 0 bases and J 4 bases, with 10 bases left between them. The CDR3 sequence: CASSVGGLSTEAFF. The CDR3 DNA is TGTGCCAGCAGCGTAGGGGGGCTGAGCACTGAAGCTTTCTTT.

This clonotype was found many times. The rearrangement links TRBV2 to TRBJ2-7; either TRBD1 or TRBD2 may supply D (5 bases each). Germline-derived CDR1 and CDR2 are SNHLY and FYNNEI. V lost 7 bases and J lost 3, with 13 bases in between. This CDR3 is built from 13 residues. CDR3 sequence: CASKGPPNYEQYF. CDR3 nucleotide sequence: TGTGCCAGCAAGGGACCACCTAACTACGAGCAGTACTTC.

This clonotype came up a few times. One base away lies a much larger clone, so this may be a sequencing read error. V gene TRBV2 combines with J gene TRBJ2-7; 8 nucleotides match TRBD2. The V and J ends lost 4 bases and 7 bases, in that order; junction bases with no gene match: 12. This CDR3 has 15 amino acids. The germline CDR1 and CDR2 sequences are SNHLY and FYNNEI. Here the CDR3 DNA reads TGTGCCAGCAGTGGTGGGACTAGGGGGGGCAATGAGCAGTACTTC. Translated, it gives CASSGGTRGGNEQYF.

V usage is TRBV29-1 and J usage is TRBJ2-1, with no clear D. Germline V CDR1 and CDR2: SQVTM, ANQGSEA. The CDR3 contains 11 residues. Trimming pared 3 bases from V and 10 bases from J, leaving 10 bases between. This CDR3 reads CSVEGIGEQFF. The CDR3, as DNA: TGCAGCGTTGAGGGTATTGGCGAGCAGTTCTTC.

This clonotype was seen repeatedly, ten times or more. The chain is built from TRBV2 and TRBJ2-3; 8 bases are a match to TRBD1. Trimming cost V 6 bases and J 3 bases; bases outside gene matches: 2. Per germline, CDR1 SNHLY and CDR2 FYNNEI. The CDR3 is made up of 13 amino acids. CDR3 region: CASRRQGTDTQYF. DNA of the CDR3: TGTGCCAGCAGGAGACAGGGGACAGATACGCAGTATTTT.

The chain couples TRBV19 to TRBJ2-6; D is undetermined. Germline CDR1 and CDR2: LNHDA and SQIVND (reference sequence). Trimming pared 6 bases from V and 0 bases from J, leaving 15 bases between. The CDR3 consists of 17 residues. CDR3 in amino acids: CASSMWKTSSGANVLTF. The DNA of the CDR3 is TGTGCCAGTAGCATGTGGAAGACAAGCTCTGGGGCCAACGTCCTGACTTTC.